This passage covers 27 T cell receptor beta chains from one sample sequenced in a study of cytomegalovirus exposure and HLA in healthy donors. Primers: 60 Vbeta forward and 13 Jbeta reverse. Here immunoSEQ multiplex PCR was the method, and the copy in TCRdb shows in-frame clones only, minus some. This sample yields approximately 130,000 clones, of which approximately 80% are seen a single time; 1.5% to 2% belongs to the top ten. The specimen was PBMCs. These receptors were taken from a female donor in good health and CMV-seropositive.

The chain links TRBV25-1 to TRBJ1-1; tentative D call: TRBD1 (5 bases). Germline V CDR1 and CDR2: MGHDK, SYGVNS. V gave up 4 bases and J gave up 4 bases, with 13 bases separating them. There are 14 residues in the CDR3. The CDR3 sequence is CASSGVRGGTEAFF. The CDR3 DNA sequence: TGTGCCAGCAGTGGGGTCCGGGGGGGCACTGAAGCTTTCTTT.

The chain couples TRBV18 to TRBJ1-1; no clear D gene. V was cut by 3 bases and J by 0 bases, with 23 bases left in between. Germline V gene data show CDR1 as KGHSH and CDR2 as LQKENI. This CDR3 has 19 residues. The CDR3 loop reads CASSPILSGFLRMNTEAFF. The CDR3, as DNA: TGTGCCAGCTCACCCATTCTGTCAGGATTCCTCCGAATGAACACTGAAGCTTTCTTT.

A few counts support this clone. The V and J genes are TRBV5-3 and TRBJ2-5; weak D call: TRBD2 (6 bases). TRBV5-3 counts as an open reading frame of uncertain function. This CDR3 is 17 amino acids long. The V end lost 4 bases, the J end lost 0 bases, and 19 bases lay between the germline ends. The CDR3 spells CARSDSLGRRDQETQYF. CDR3 in DNA: TGTGCCAGAAGCGATTCGCTTGGGCGGAGGGACCAAGAGACCCAGTACTTC.

The V gene is TRBV5-1, the J gene TRBJ1-1; D not certain. The CDR3 covers 14 residues. Looked up from germline, CDR1 is SGHRS and CDR2 is YFSETQ. V lost 0 bases and J lost 4, with 10 bases in between. The CDR3 loop reads CASSLAPGGTEAFF. The DNA for the CDR3 is TGCGCCAGCAGCTTGGCTCCAGGTGGCACTGAAGCTTTCTTT. The variable domain in full, with the rest retrieved from reference TRBV5-1 and TRBJ1-1, is KAGVTQTPRYLIKTRGQQVTLSCSPISGHRSVSWYQQTPGQGLQFLFEYFSETQRNKGNFPGRFSGRQFSNSRSEMNVSTLELGDSALYLCASSLAPGGTEAFFGQGTRLTVV.

This chain uses TRBV4-1 with TRBJ2-5; 9 bases map to TRBD1. The CDR3 spans 16 residues. Germline V CDR1 and CDR2: MGHRA, YSYEKL. V lost 3 bases and J lost 2; bases outside the gene matches: 7. CDR3 sequence: CASSQLPGQGQETQYF. In DNA form, the CDR3 reads TGCGCCAGCAGCCAGCTCCCGGGACAGGGACAAGAGACCCAGTACTTC.

V usage is TRBV2 and J usage is TRBJ2-3; possibly TRBD2 for D (6 bases). This CDR3 is built from 14 residues. Trimming cost V 6 bases and J 2 bases, with 12 bases left between them. Germline V gives CDR1 SNHLY, CDR2 FYNNEI. This chain's CDR3 is CASRRDGYTDTQYF. The CDR3 region has the DNA TGTGCCAGCAGGCGGGATGGGTACACAGATACGCAGTATTTT.

The V gene is TRBV29-1, the J gene TRBJ2-7; 8 positions agree with TRBD1. CDR3 length: 13 residues. V lost 3 bases, J lost 0 bases, and 1 base stayed unmatched. The V gene's germline CDR1 is SQVTM and CDR2 ANQGSEA. CDR3 sequence: CSVDGTGSYEQYF. CDR3 bases: TGCAGCGTTGATGGGACAGGCTCCTACGAGCAGTACTTC.

The table lists this clone with a count of one. The chain links TRBV14 to TRBJ2-7, with D hard to call. The germline V gene has CDR1 SGHDN and CDR2 FVKESK. This CDR3 is 15 amino acids long. The V end was cut by 4 bases, the J end by 2 bases, with 15 bases between. The CDR3 coding sequence is TGTGCCAGCAGCCCCCTTGGGCAGGCTACCTACGAGCAGTACTTC. This gives the protein CASSPLGQATYEQYF.

V usage is TRBV9 and J usage is TRBJ2-7; TRBD1 is a possible D gene (5 bases). The V and J ends lost 0 bases and 2 bases respectively, with 18 bases between them. The germline CDR1 and CDR2 sequences are SGDLS and YYNGEE. The CDR3 is made up of 17 amino acids. In DNA form, the CDR3 reads TGTGCCAGCAGCGTAGCTACAGGCTACACCGAGCCCTACGAGCAGTACTTC. It yields the protein CASSVATGYTEPYEQYF.

J is TRBJ2-7 and V is TRBV29-1; 12 bases map to TRBD2. With V trimmed by 6 bases and J by 4 bases, 7 bases remained unmatched. In germline, CDR1 is SQVTM, CDR2 ANQGSEA. The CDR3 runs to 14 residues. The CDR3 sequence: CSVIGLAGNYEQYF. CDR3 DNA sequence: TGCAGCGTCATCGGACTAGCGGGAAATTACGAGCAGTACTTC.

This clone was counted a few times. The J gene is TRBJ1-5, the V gene TRBV28; 10 nucleotides match TRBD1. This CDR3 has 15 residues. The germline CDR1 and CDR2 sequences are MDHEN and SYDVKM. V lost 3 bases to trimming and J lost 7 bases; unmatched junction nucleotides: 6. The CDR3 DNA reads as TGTGCCAGCAGTTTGGGGACAGGGGCAGGACAGCCCCAGCATTTT. Translating it yields CASSLGTGAGQPQHF.

The chain is built from TRBV25-1 and TRBJ2-7; D is undetermined. The V gene's germline CDR1 is MGHDK and CDR2 SYGVNS. The CDR3 is 14 amino acids. V was shortened by 1 base and J by 0 bases, with 7 bases between the two germline ends. CDR3 amino acids: CASSELGSSYEQYF. The CDR3 nucleotides read TGTGCCAGCAGTGAATTGGGCAGCTCCTACGAGCAGTACTTC.

The CDR3 nucleotides are TGCGCCAGCAGCTCGGAAATCGGGCAGGGGAACTATGGCTACACCTTC. This sequence encodes CASSSEIGQGNYGYTF. The chain uses TRBV5-1 and TRBJ1-2; a weak D match, TRBD1 (6 bases). V lost 3 bases to trimming and J lost 2 bases, with 17 bases between them. Germline lookup yields CDR1 SGHRS and CDR2 YFSETQ. The CDR3 runs to 16 residues.

The chain combines TRBV7-8 with TRBJ1-4; no definite D call. Trimming took off 1 base at V and 7 bases at J, with 10 bases between the two ends. Germline CDR1 SGHVS, CDR2 FQNEAQ. This CDR3 has 14 amino acids. This CDR3 reads CASSLGGRGEKLFF. The CDR3 nucleotides are TGTGCCAGCAGCTTAGGAGGACGGGGTGAAAAACTGTTTTTT.

The rearrangement links TRBV18 to TRBJ1-2; D remains unclear. Germline CDR1 KGHSH, CDR2 LQKENI. V was clipped by 3 bases and J by 1 base, with 6 bases between them. The CDR3 runs to 13 residues. Here the CDR3 DNA reads TGTGCCAGCTCACCGAATAGTAACTATGGCTACACCTTC. It encodes CASSPNSNYGYTF.

The CDR3 loop reads CAIRGDRGDYEQYF. As DNA, the CDR3 is TGTGCCATCAGGGGGGACAGGGGGGATTACGAGCAGTACTTC. V gene TRBV10-3 combines with J gene TRBJ2-7; 11 bases are a match to TRBD1. Trimming at V came to 6 bases and at J to 4 bases, leaving 5 bases not matched to a gene. From germline, CDR1 is ENHRY and CDR2 SYGVKD. The CDR3 loop spans 14 amino acids.

V usage is TRBV28 and J usage is TRBJ1-5; perhaps TRBD1 as D (5 bases). Germline V gene sequence: CDR1 MDHEN, CDR2 SYDVKM. The CDR3 has 17 amino acids. With 7 bases removed from V and 1 base from J, the gap between germline ends came to 20 bases. CDR3 sequence reads: CASTLSAGGLSNQPQHF. DNA for the CDR3: TGTGCCAGCACCCTCTCGGCGGGGGGGTTAAGCAATCAGCCCCAGCATTTT.

This chain uses TRBV7-9 with TRBJ2-3; TRBD1 agrees at 9 bases. This CDR3 is built from 16 residues. In germline, CDR1 is SEHNR, CDR2 FQNEAQ (reference sequence). V lost 4 bases and J lost 4; bases outside the gene matches: 9. The CDR3 loop is CASSSGTGRLADTQYF. CDR3 DNA: TGTGCCAGCAGCTCTGGGACAGGGAGGTTGGCAGATACGCAGTATTTT.

V gene TRBV5-1 combines with J gene TRBJ2-5; 7 nucleotides align to TRBD1. The CDR3 runs to 14 residues. With V trimmed by 2 bases and J by 3 bases, 4 bases remained unmatched. Germline-derived CDR1 and CDR2 are SGHRS and YFSETQ. CDR3 bases: TGCGCCAGCAGCTTCGGCACAGGGGAAGAGACCCAGTACTTC. Residues: CASSFGTGEETQYF. Filled out from reference TRBV5-1 and TRBJ2-5, the complete variable domain reads KAGVTQTPRYLIKTRGQQVTLSCSPISGHRSVSWYQQTPGQGLQFLFEYFSETQRNKGNFPGRFSGRQFSNSRSEMNVSTLELGDSALYLCASSFGTGEETQYFGPGTRLLVL.

The V call is TRBV6-5, the J call TRBJ2-5, with TRBD2 matching over 8 bases. V trimming: 6 bases; J trimming: 4 bases; junction bases outside the gene matches: 10. The CDR3 consists of 15 residues. The germline V gene encodes CDR1 MNHEY and CDR2 SVGAGI. Written as DNA, the CDR3 is TGTGCCAGCAGACCGGGACTAGTCGGCATAGAGACCCAGTACTTC. It yields the protein CASRPGLVGIETQYF.

The V gene is TRBV7-6, the J gene TRBJ2-1; D is unresolved. CDR1 and CDR2 from the germline V gene are SGHVS and FNYEAQ. Trimming shortened V by 5 bases and J by 6 bases, and 20 bases separated the two germline ends. This CDR3 comprises 16 residues. CDR3 residues: CASSRTQFQSTNEQFF. For the CDR3, the DNA is TGTGCCAGCAGCCGCACCCAATTTCAGTCCACCAATGAGCAGTTCTTC.

The chain uses TRBV21-1 and TRBJ1-5; the table's D call, TRBD1, has no DNA check behind it. TRBV21-1 is given as a pseudogene. The CDR3 extends over 15 amino acids. The CDR3 is CASSTGGTGYQPQHF. CDR3 nucleotides: TGTGCCAGCAGCACCGGTGGGACAGGCTATCAGCCCCAGCATTTT.

This chain joins TRBV19 and TRBJ1-5, with D possibly being TRBD1 (5 bases). The CDR3 is made up of 18 amino acids. CDR1 and CDR2 from the germline V gene are LNHDA and SQIVND (reference sequence). The V and J ends lost 5 bases and 1 base respectively, with 21 bases between them. The CDR3 region is CASSRKTDSVSSNQPQHF. In nucleotides, the CDR3 is TGTGCCAGTAGTCGTAAGACAGACTCGGTAAGCAGCAATCAGCCCCAGCATTTT.

The chain links TRBV2 to TRBJ1-4; D unclear. The CDR3 covers 14 residues. Germline V lookup: CDR1 SNHLY, CDR2 FYNNEI. V was cut by 3 bases and J by 0 bases, with 5 bases left in between. Here the CDR3 DNA reads TGTGCCAGCAGTGACAGGACAACTAATGAAAAACTGTTTTTT. This sequence encodes CASSDRTTNEKLFF.

This clone has a handful of counts. V and J are TRBV10-3 and TRBJ2-7; D possibly corresponds to TRBD1 (5 bases). This CDR3 spans 13 amino acids. The germline V and J ends were trimmed by 4 bases and 0 bases, with 7 bases remaining between them. Per germline, CDR1 ENHRY and CDR2 SYGVKD. The CDR3: CAISAQVSYEQYF. The CDR3 nucleotides read TGTGCCATCAGTGCACAGGTCTCCTACGAGCAGTACTTC.

This clone is a singleton in its sample. The J gene is TRBJ1-1, the V gene TRBV4-1; TRBD1 matches 8 bases. This CDR3 contains 17 residues. The V gene end was trimmed by 1 base and the J gene end by 1 base; junction bases not matched to a gene: 8. Looked up from germline, CDR1 is MGHRA and CDR2 is YSYEKL. The CDR3 bases are TGCGCCAGCAGCCAAGGGCGACAGGGGAGGAGGAACACTGAAGCTTTCTTT. This encodes CASSQGRQGRRNTEAFF.

The gene calls are TRBV7-3 and TRBJ2-1, with 11 bases identical to TRBD2. The CDR3 has 16 residues. The V segment lost 5 bases and the J segment 7 bases; nucleotides outside the gene matches: 10. The V gene's germline CDR1 is SGHTA and CDR2 FQGTGA. The CDR3 reads CASSVNSGRAGNEQFF. The DNA for the CDR3 is TGTGCCAGCAGCGTAAATAGCGGGAGGGCCGGTAATGAGCAGTTCTTC.